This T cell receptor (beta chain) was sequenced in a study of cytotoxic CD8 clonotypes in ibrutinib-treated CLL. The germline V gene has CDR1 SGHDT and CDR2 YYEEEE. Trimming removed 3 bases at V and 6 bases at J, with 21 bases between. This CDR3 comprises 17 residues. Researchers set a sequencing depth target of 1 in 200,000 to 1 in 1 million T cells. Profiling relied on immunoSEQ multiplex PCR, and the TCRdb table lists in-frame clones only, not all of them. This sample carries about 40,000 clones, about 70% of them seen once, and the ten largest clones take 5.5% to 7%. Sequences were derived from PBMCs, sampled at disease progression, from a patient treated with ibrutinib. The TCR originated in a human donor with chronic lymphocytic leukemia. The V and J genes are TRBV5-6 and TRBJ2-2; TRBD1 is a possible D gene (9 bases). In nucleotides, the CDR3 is TGTGCCAGCAGCTGGGACAGGGTCGCGGGAGGATCCGGGGAGCTGTTTTTT. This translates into CASSWDRVAGGSGELFF.